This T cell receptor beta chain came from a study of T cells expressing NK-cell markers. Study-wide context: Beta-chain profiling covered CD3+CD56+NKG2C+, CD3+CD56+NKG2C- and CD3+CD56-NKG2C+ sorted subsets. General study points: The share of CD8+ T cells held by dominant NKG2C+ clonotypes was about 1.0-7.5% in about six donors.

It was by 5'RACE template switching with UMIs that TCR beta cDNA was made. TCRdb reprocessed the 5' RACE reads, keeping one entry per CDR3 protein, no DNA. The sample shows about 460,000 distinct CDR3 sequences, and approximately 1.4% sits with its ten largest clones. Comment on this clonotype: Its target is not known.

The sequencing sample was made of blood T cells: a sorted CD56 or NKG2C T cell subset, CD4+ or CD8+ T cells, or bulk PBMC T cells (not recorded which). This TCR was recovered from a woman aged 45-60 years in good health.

CDR3 residues: CAWIPPAAVNQPQHF. V gene TRBV30 combines with J gene TRBJ1-5; TCRdb proposes TRBD1, but this gene call is untestable without DNA. The germline V gene has CDR1 GTSNPN and CDR2 SVGIG (reference sequence). The CDR3 has 15 amino acids. Together with reference TRBV30 and TRBJ1-5, the CDR3 gives the full variable domain: SQTIHQWPATLVQPVGSPLSLECTVEGTSNPNLYWYRQAAGRGLQLLFYSVGIGQISSEVPQNLSASRPQDRQFILSSKKLLLSDSGFYLCAWIPPAAVNQPQHFGDGTRLSIL.